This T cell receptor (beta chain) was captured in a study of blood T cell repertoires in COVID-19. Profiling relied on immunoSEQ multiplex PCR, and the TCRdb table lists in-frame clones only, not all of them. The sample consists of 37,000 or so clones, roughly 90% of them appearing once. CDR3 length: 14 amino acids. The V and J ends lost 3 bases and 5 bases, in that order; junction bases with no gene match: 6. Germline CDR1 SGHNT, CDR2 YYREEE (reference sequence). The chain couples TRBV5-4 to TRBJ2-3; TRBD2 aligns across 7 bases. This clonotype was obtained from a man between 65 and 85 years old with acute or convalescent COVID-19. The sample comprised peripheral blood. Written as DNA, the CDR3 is TGTGCCAGCAGCTCCCGGGGAGGGCGAGATACGCAGTATTTT. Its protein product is CASSSRGGRDTQYF.